This TCR beta chain was observed in a study of cytomegalovirus exposure and HLA in healthy donors. Overall study findings and caveats: Among the sequence variants, a highly shared cluster was likely an artifact of sequencing.

With respect to this clone: The antigen remains undetermined.

60 Vbeta and 13 Jbeta primers were used in PCR. Assay: immunoSEQ multiplex PCR; the TCRdb copy retains only in-frame clones and omits some. This table has about 150,000 clones, about 82% appearing once. The receptor's source is a woman in her forties in good health and CMV-seropositive. The specimen was PBMCs.

CDR3 sequence (DNA): TGTGCCAGCAGACAATTTAACGCTGACGAGCAGTACTTC. It is translated as CASRQFNADEQYF. This chain connects TRBV6-6 to TRBJ2-7, with D hard to call. The V gene lost 6 bases and the J gene lost 5 bases, with 14 bases spanning the gap. The germline gives CDR1 MNHNY, CDR2 SVGAGI (reference sequence). The CDR3 extends over 13 amino acids.